This T cell receptor beta chain came from a study of T-cell reconstitution after alpha-beta-depleted transplantation in children. CDR1 and CDR2 from the germline V gene are SEHNR and FQNEAQ (reference sequence). The CDR3 totals 15 residues. V was clipped by 2 bases and J by 5 bases, with 12 bases between them. Unique molecular identifiers were incorporated when the TCRbeta library was constructed. Via MiXCR, TCRdb re-called the PCR reads, giving one row per CDR3 protein. The repertoire has about 460,000 distinct CDR3 sequences, about 10% of them found once; the top ten carry roughly 2.1%. The specimen comprised PBMCs, sampled before TCRalphabeta/CD19-depleted stem cell transplant. The chain recombines TRBV7-9 with TRBJ2-2; no definite D call. This TCR was sampled from a child aged 2 to 15 with inherited bone marrow failure, due to receive a stem cell transplant. This chain's CDR3 is CASSLSPEGTGELFF. The CDR3 nucleotides are TGTGCCAGCAGCTTAAGCCCTGAAGGGACCGGGGAGCTGTTTTTT.